This paragraph covers one T cell receptor beta chain sequence. The junction departs from the called germline gene at one end, perhaps through a read error. These data originate in a study of tumor-infiltrating lymphocytes in oesophageal squamous cell carcinoma. TCRdb reprocessed the PCR reads via MiXCR and lists one record per CDR3 protein. The data show 13,000 or so distinct CDR3 sequences, about half seen once. Per the germline V gene, CDR1 is MNHNY and CDR2 is SVGAGI (reference sequence). The CDR3 has 11 amino acids. The sequenced sample consisted of blood. This receptor was obtained from a female donor with esophageal squamous cell carcinoma. The rearrangement links TRBV6-6 to TRBJ2-3, with D unclear. The CDR3 DNA follows: TGTGCCAGCAGTTACTTGGAGACCCAGTACTTT. Protein product: CASSYLETQYF.